This TCR beta chain comes out of a study of vaccination and CD4 T cells after COVID-19. Study context: The convalescents comprised six males and four females, two of them Hispanic. Broader study findings: Within convalescent individuals, 304 out of 307 vaccine-specific clones proved to be spike mono-reactive.

As regards this clonotype: Its cognate antigen is unknown.

CDR1 and CDR2 (germline): SGHTA, FQGNSA. This CDR3 spans 16 amino acids. The ends lost 0 bases at V and 6 bases at J; junction bases unmatched: 7. The time point: late sampling 161 to 241 days after vaccination in a few convalescent patients. Treatment specified: roughly 11-day PBMC culture with coronavirus spike peptide pools or control peptides (ViraFEST assay). Via ViraFEST, peptide pools expanded antigen-specific T cells before TCR sequencing. Once obtained from cultured CD4+ T cells, the DNA was sequenced using the Oncomine TCR Beta short-read assay. TCRdb passed the PCR reads through MiXCR, listing each CDR3 protein once. The table includes about 16,000 distinct CDR3 sequences, approximately 56% detected once.

The receptor was derived from a human donor who had recovered from COVID-19. The chain links TRBV7-2 to TRBJ2-3; 9 positions match TRBD1. The input for sequencing was CD4+ T cells from blood, cultured in vitro, taken about 7 months after SARS-CoV-2 vaccination. CDR3 nucleotides: TGTGCCAGCAGCTTAGCCGGGACAGGGACAGGCGATACGCAGTATTTT. Encoded protein: CASSLAGTGTGDTQYF.